Listed here are 15 T cell receptor beta chains from one sample, sequenced in a study of blood T cells in healthy people across ages (dated by TCRdb to 2013 to 2016). The library relied on 5' RACE. The sequencer was an Illumina HiSeq 2500. A second roughly 6 to 12 cycle PCR used a sample-barcoded 5' primer and a J-beta primer mix. The public reads were quality trimmed at Q25 with fastp and then assembled into clones with MiXCR by TCRdb, keeping productive beta chains. Entries are consolidated by CDR3 protein sequence, retaining the most common genes and DNA. The sample includes approximately 830,000 distinct CDR3 sequences, with under 80% observed a single time. Of the sample, about 30% falls within the top ten clones. The sequenced sample consisted of blood. These receptors were obtained from a man aged 30-40 years in good health.

V is TRBV12-3 or TRBV12-4 and J is TRBJ1-6, with a weak D call TRBD1 (5 bases). Trimming took 6 bases from V and 3 from J, leaving 15 bases between them. The CDR3 runs to 16 residues. The CDR3 DNA sequence: TGTGCCAGCAGACCTCAGGGTTCTTTCTATAATTCACCCCTCCACTTT. It encodes CASRPQGSFYNSPLHF.

The chain employs TRBV9 and TRBJ2-5; possibly TRBD2 for D (7 bases). The germline gives CDR1 SGDLS, CDR2 YYNGEE. CDR3 length: 14 residues. Trimming pared 8 bases from V and 4 bases from J, leaving 18 bases between. The CDR3 region is CASGLGGRGETQYF. DNA for the CDR3: TGTGCCAGTGGACTGGGGGGGCGTGGAGAGACCCAGTACTTC.

CDR3 in DNA: TGCAGTGCTAGAAAGGGACTAGCGGGTGACAATGAGCAGTTCTTC. Protein product: CSARKGLAGDNEQFF. The chain carries TRBV20-1 and TRBJ2-1; TRBD2 matches 12 bases. V dropped 2 bases and J dropped 5; count of bases not matched to a gene: 4. The CDR3 runs to 15 residues. Germline CDR1 is DFQATT and CDR2 is SNEGSKA (reference sequence).

The sample holds many counts of this clonotype. The rearrangement joins TRBV12-3 or TRBV12-4 to TRBJ2-5, with unresolved D. The length of the CDR3 is 14 residues. V lost 6 bases and J 7 bases, leaving 18 bases between the germline ends. CDR3 nucleotide sequence: TGTGCCAGCAGCCCTGCGAAAGCTGCCGGGACCCAGTACTTC. Translating it yields CASSPAKAAGTQYF.

This clonotype appeared once. The gene calls are TRBV6-6 and TRBJ2-1; perhaps D is TRBD1 or TRBD2 (6 bases each). The ends were cut back, 4 bases at V and 15 bases at J, with 25 bases in the middle. The germline CDR1 and CDR2 sequences are MNHNY and SVGAGI (reference sequence). The CDR3 extends over 15 amino acids. In nucleotides, the CDR3 is TGTGCCAGCAGTTTAGTTCGGGGGACAACTCGACATCCGTTCTTC. Its translation is CASSLVRGTTRHPFF.

V usage is TRBV2 and J usage is TRBJ2-7; D assignment may be TRBD1 or TRBD2 (5 bases each). Germline CDR1 is SNHLY and CDR2 is FYNNEI. Trimming took 11 bases from V and 1 from J, leaving 21 bases between them. The CDR3 has 15 amino acids. This chain's CDR3 is CAQGRWGIGSYEQYF. CDR3 DNA: TGTGCCCAAGGACGGTGGGGGATTGGGTCCTACGAGCAGTACTTC. The full variable domain, rest sourced from reference TRBV2 and TRBJ2-7, is EPEVTQTPSHQVTQMGQEVILRCVPISNHLYFYWYRQILGQKVEFLVSFYNNEISEKSEIFDDQFSVERPDGSNFTLKIRSTKLEDSAMYFCAQGRWGIGSYEQYFGPGTRLTVT.

CDR3: CASSLVGGSNEQYF. The CDR3 nucleotides are TGCGCCAGCAGCTTGGTGGGAGGGTCAAACGAGCAGTACTTC. The chain links TRBV5-1 to TRBJ2-7; TRBD2 matches 7 bases. V was pared by 0 bases and J by 5 bases, with 5 bases of the junction left unmatched. The CDR3 has 14 amino acids. Germline lookup yields CDR1 SGHRS and CDR2 YFSETQ.

This clonotype has a handful of counts. The chain links TRBV7-3 to TRBJ2-2; D call uncertain. The CDR3 has 12 amino acids. With 2 bases removed from V and 7 bases from J, the gap between germline ends came to 5 bases. In germline, CDR1 is SGHTA, CDR2 FQGTGA. This CDR3 reads CASSLDVGELFF. In DNA, the CDR3 is TGTGCCAGCAGCTTAGACGTCGGGGAGCTGTTTTTT.

V is TRBV4-3 and J is TRBJ1-2; 7 nucleotides agree with TRBD1. The germline CDR1 and CDR2 sequences are LGHNA and YSLEER. The CDR3 extends over 13 amino acids. J was trimmed by 8 bases and V by 0 bases; bases with no gene match: 3. In DNA, the CDR3 is TGCGCCAGCAGCCAAGAACAGGGGCAAGGCTACACCTTC. Translated, it gives CASSQEQGQGYTF.

The chain joins TRBV7-8 to TRBJ2-7; 9 positions agree with TRBD1. The trim removed 4 bases at V and 0 bases at J, leaving 4 bases unmatched. This CDR3 is built from 15 residues. Germline V gene sequence: CDR1 SGHVS, CDR2 FQNEAQ. The CDR3 DNA is TGTGCCAGCAGCTCCGGGACAGGGAGCTCCTACGAGCAGTACTTC. This translates into CASSSGTGSSYEQYF.

A few counts support this clonotype. The gene calls are TRBV20-1 and TRBJ2-1; tentatively, D is TRBD2 (6 bases). CDR3 length: 14 residues. Germline values: CDR1 DFQATT, CDR2 SNEGSKA (reference sequence). V was pared by 6 bases and J by 2 bases, with 14 bases between. The CDR3 nucleotides read TGCAGTGCAACCGGGACTTTCACCTACAATGAGCAGTTCTTC. This translates into CSATGTFTYNEQFF.

On this clonotype: Being one base from a much bigger clone, this may be a read error. This chain connects TRBV9 to TRBJ2-1; the match to TRBD1 covers 9 bases. The J call is uncertain, as TRBJ2-7 better fits the DNA end. The CDR3 is made up of 15 amino acids. The germline V gene has CDR1 SGDLS and CDR2 YYNGEE. This CDR3 reads CASSVTGTGYNEQYF. The DNA of the CDR3 is TGTGCCAGCAGCGTAACAGGGACAGGGTACAATGAGCAGTACTTC.

V usage is TRBV27 and J usage is TRBJ1-4, with D maybe TRBD1 (5 bases). Germline values: CDR1 MNHEY, CDR2 SMNVEV (reference sequence). The CDR3 spans 14 residues. V lost 6 bases to trimming and J lost 7 bases, with 15 bases between them. As DNA, the CDR3 is TGTGCCAGCAGGGAGGCAGGGCTCGGTGAAAAACTGTTTTTT. Translation: CASREAGLGEKLFF.

V gene TRBV20-1 combines with J gene TRBJ1-4; 7 bases match TRBD1. Germline CDR1 is DFQATT and CDR2 is SNEGSKA (reference sequence). The V segment lost 6 bases and the J segment 6 bases; nucleotides outside the gene matches: 10. The CDR3 covers 14 residues. The CDR3 spells CSATRTGVHEKLFF. CDR3 nucleotide sequence: TGCAGTGCCACGCGGACAGGCGTTCATGAAAAACTGTTTTTT.

This clonotype was detected a few times. The chain recombines TRBV7-9 with TRBJ1-2; D might be TRBD1 (6 bases). This CDR3 is 15 amino acids long. V was pared by 5 bases and J by 3 bases, with 16 bases between. Germline assignment: CDR1 SEHNR and CDR2 FQNEAQ (reference sequence). The CDR3 here is CASSLAQGLDYGYTF. The CDR3 DNA sequence: TGTGCCAGCAGCCTCGCACAGGGATTGGACTATGGCTACACCTTC.